The 12 T cell receptor beta chains reported below all come from one sample, sequenced in a study of T cells in Graves' hyperthyroidism and ophthalmopathy. Amplification of TCR beta CDR3 regions used RNA as the template. The study used the HTBI primer set for a first-round RT-PCR of the TCR CDR3. Each CDR3 protein is one row after TCRdb ran MiXCR on the multiplex PCR reads. The sample lists nearly 600,000 distinct CDR3 sequences; more than 11% were seen once. Sequenced input: blood. The receptor set was obtained from a woman aged 25 to 39 with Graves' hyperthyroidism that later progressed to Graves' ophthalmopathy.

The chain carries TRBV7-2 and TRBJ1-5; tentatively, D is TRBD1 (6 bases). Germline values: CDR1 SGHTA, CDR2 FQGNSA. Trimming left V 5 bases short and J 4 bases short, with 15 bases between. This CDR3 is 15 amino acids long. The CDR3 nucleotides are TGTGCCAGCAGCATTACGGACAGTGGGAATCAGCCCCAGCATTTT. Its protein is CASSITDSGNQPQHF.

This clonotype was seen at least ten times. The V gene is TRBV7-9, the J gene TRBJ2-3, with D possibly matching TRBD2 (7 bases). CDR1 is SEHNR, CDR2 FQNEAQ, per germline (reference sequence). There are 16 residues in the CDR3. Trimming cost V 2 bases and J 3 bases, with 15 bases left between them. The CDR3 DNA reads TGTGCCAGCAGCTTACTCCGGGGGGCTCGGACAGATACGCAGTATTTT. This translates into CASSLLRGARTDTQYF.

In this sample, this clonotype turned up a few times. This chain connects TRBV19 to TRBJ1-4; D is unclear. This CDR3 is 17 amino acids long. The ends were cut back, 4 bases at V and 8 bases at J, with 23 bases in the middle. Germline values: CDR1 LNHDA, CDR2 SQIVND (reference sequence). The CDR3 reads CASSSMGSSAPREKLFF. CDR3 nucleotides: TGTGCCAGTAGTAGTATGGGCAGCAGCGCCCCCCGCGAAAAACTGTTTTTT.

Concerning this clonotype: The CDR3 ends on some other residue instead of the conserved phenylalanine or tryptophan, so this is likely a read error. This sequence joins TRBV9 and TRBJ1-2; 7 positions match TRBD1. V lost 5 bases to trimming and J lost 7 bases; unmatched junction nucleotides: 8. CDR1 SGDLS and CDR2 YYNGEE come from the germline V gene. The CDR3 spans 13 residues. CDR3: CASRQRTGSGYTL. In DNA form, the CDR3 reads TGTGCCAGCAGACAGAGGACAGGTTCTGGCTACACCTTA.

There are many counts of this clonotype. This sequence joins TRBV30 and TRBJ1-2, with D possibly being TRBD1 (6 bases). CDR3 size: 15 residues. The V gene lost 3 bases and the J gene lost 4 bases, with 18 bases spanning the gap. Germline assignment: CDR1 GTSNPN and CDR2 SVGIG (reference sequence). Written as DNA, the CDR3 is TGTGCCTGGAGCGCCCGAGGGACAATTAGCTATGGCTACACCTTC. This codes for CAWSARGTISYGYTF.

This clonotype was counted at least ten times. The rearrangement links TRBV3-1 to TRBJ2-5, with 16 bases matching TRBD2. The V gene end was trimmed by 6 bases and the J gene end by 4 bases; junction bases not matched to a gene: 11. There are 18 residues in the CDR3. Germline V CDR1 and CDR2: LGHDT, YNNKEL (reference sequence). CDR3 amino acids: CASRPGTSGRALRETQYF. Here the CDR3 DNA reads TGTGCCAGCAGACCCGGGACTAGCGGGAGGGCCTTAAGAGAGACCCAGTACTTC.

This clonotype was seen a single time. This chain uses TRBV7-6 with TRBJ1-3; 8 positions agree with TRBD1. V shed 5 bases and J 4 bases; nucleotides not matched to a gene: 4. The CDR3 runs 14 residues. Germline V CDR1 and CDR2: SGHVS, FNYEAQ. The CDR3 DNA sequence: TGTGCCAGCAGCCAGGGGGCGTTGGGAAACACCATATATTTT. This encodes CASSQGALGNTIYF.

This clonotype was seen ten or more times. This chain connects TRBV28 to TRBJ1-4; 9 nucleotides align to TRBD1. The CDR3 totals 15 residues. Germline lookup yields CDR1 MDHEN and CDR2 SYDVKM. The ends lost 2 bases at V and 8 bases at J; junction bases unmatched: 6. CDR3: CASSLETGGREKLFF. The CDR3 DNA sequence: TGTGCCAGCAGTTTAGAGACAGGGGGTCGAGAAAAACTGTTTTTT.

The rearrangement joins TRBV19 to TRBJ1-3, with TRBD1 matching over 7 bases. Trimming removed 8 bases from V and 0 bases from J; junction bases left unmatched: 7. This CDR3 has 15 residues. Germline V gene sequence: CDR1 LNHDA, CDR2 SQIVND (reference sequence). The CDR3 coding sequence is TGTGCCAGTGCACAGGGGACACCCTCTGGAAACACCATATATTTT. Translated, it gives CASAQGTPSGNTIYF.

V is TRBV3-1 and J is TRBJ2-6, with D possibly matching TRBD2 (6 bases). Germline-derived CDR1 and CDR2 are LGHDT and YNNKEL (reference sequence). CDR3 length equals 16 residues. With 2 bases removed from V and 0 bases from J, the gap between germline ends came to 8 bases. The CDR3 sequence is CASSQRGGSGANVLTF. Written as DNA, the CDR3 is TGTGCCAGCAGCCAAAGGGGAGGCTCTGGGGCCAACGTCCTGACTTTC.

In its sample, this clonotype was seen many times. The V call is TRBV20-1, the J call TRBJ2-1, with D uncertain. Per the germline V gene, CDR1 is DFQATT and CDR2 is SNEGSKA (reference sequence). V lost 0 bases, J lost 4 bases, and 10 bases lay in between. The CDR3 loop spans 14 amino acids. In DNA, the CDR3 is TGCAGTGCTAGAGATCAGTCCCGGTACAATGAGCAGTTCTTC. Amino acids: CSARDQSRYNEQFF.

This clonotype was seen ten or more times. The chain employs TRBV25-1 and TRBJ2-3, with D perhaps assigned TRBD1 or TRBD2 (9 bases each). The CDR3 loop spans 24 amino acids. The germline V gene encodes CDR1 MGHDK and CDR2 SYGVNS. V was clipped by 6 bases and J by 2 bases, with 42 bases between them. The CDR3 here is CASSDRDRVFSAGGGPIYTDTQYF. DNA for the CDR3: TGTGCCAGCAGCGACCGGGACAGGGTATTTTCAGCGGGAGGAGGCCCAATTTACACAGATACGCAGTATTTT.